Listed here are 22 T cell receptor beta chains from one sample, sequenced in a study of cytomegalovirus exposure and HLA in healthy donors. PCR was performed using 60 Vbeta and 13 Jbeta primers. Profiled with immunoSEQ multiplex PCR; TCRdb holds only in-frame clones, not every one. The table lists about 130,000 clones, about 74% of them singletons, with around 3% in the top ten. The sample was PBMCs. These receptors all come from a man in his forties in good health and CMV-seronegative.

This sequence joins TRBV21-1 and TRBJ2-5; the table names TRBD2, a call not compared with the DNA. TRBV21-1 is annotated as a pseudogene. The CDR3 runs 18 residues. The CDR3 DNA reads TGTGCCAGCAGTCGGGAAGGGCCAAGGGGAACGGGGGGAGAGACCCAGTACTTC. This codes for CASSREGPRGTGGETQYF.

The chain employs TRBV21-1 and TRBJ1-5; the DNA was not used to check the table's D call, TRBD1. TRBV21-1 is a pseudogene locus. The CDR3 extends over 20 amino acids. CDR3 in amino acids: CASGEISDRDFTRDNQPQHF. DNA of the CDR3: TGTGCCAGCGGGGAGATTTCGGACAGGGACTTTACGCGGGACAATCAGCCCCAGCATTTT.

The rearrangement links TRBV30 to TRBJ1-1; TRBD1 agrees at 8 bases. The length of the CDR3 is 13 residues. Germline V gives CDR1 GTSNPN, CDR2 SVGIG (reference sequence). Trimming at V came to 4 bases and at J to 3 bases, leaving 4 bases not matched to a gene. This CDR3 reads CAWNRGRDTEAFF. CDR3 DNA sequence: TGTGCCTGGAACAGGGGGAGGGACACTGAAGCTTTCTTT.

The genes are TRBV28 and TRBJ1-1; D unclear. This CDR3 is built from 13 residues. V was clipped by 4 bases and J by 2 bases, with 8 bases between them. The V gene's germline CDR1 is MDHEN and CDR2 SYDVKM. DNA of the CDR3: TGTGCCAGCAGTTCCTACAGTAACACTGAAGCTTTCTTT. It codes for CASSSYSNTEAFF. Together with reference TRBV28 and TRBJ1-1, the CDR3 gives the full variable domain: DVKVTQSSRYLVKRTGEKVFLECVQDMDHENMFWYRQDPGLGLRLIYFSYDVKMKEKGDIPEGYSVSREKKERFSLILESASTNQTSMYLCASSSYSNTEAFFGQGTRLTVV.

This rearrangement joins TRBV5-6 to TRBJ2-7; the match to TRBD1 covers 10 bases. J gave up 6 bases and V 2 bases, and 5 bases lay outside the gene matches. The germline gives CDR1 SGHDT, CDR2 YYEEEE. The CDR3 spans 14 residues. The CDR3 protein is CASSFRTGGSEQYF. The CDR3 DNA is TGTGCCAGCAGCTTCCGGACAGGGGGGAGCGAGCAGTACTTC.

This chain links TRBV4-1 with TRBJ1-5; D uncertain. V shed 1 base and J shed 5 bases, with 15 bases lying between them. CDR1 and CDR2 (germline): MGHRA, YSYEKL. This CDR3 contains 16 residues. The CDR3 spells CASSQVAEAGDQPQHF. CDR3 in DNA: TGCGCCAGCAGCCAAGTAGCGGAAGCGGGAGATCAGCCCCAGCATTTT.

V gene TRBV30 combines with J gene TRBJ1-6; 10 nucleotides align to TRBD1. The V gene end was trimmed by 2 bases and the J gene end by 9 bases; junction bases not matched to a gene: 4. This CDR3 region has 14 residues. Germline V gene lookup returns CDR1 GTSNPN and CDR2 SVGIG (reference sequence). In DNA form, the CDR3 reads TGTGCCTGGAGTACGACAGGGGGCCTTTCACCCCTCCACTTT. It translates to CAWSTTGGLSPLHF.

In this sample, this clone turned up a few times. The chain combines TRBV7-9 with TRBJ2-2, with D possibly matching TRBD2 (5 bases). This CDR3 has 15 amino acids. Trimming cost V 5 bases and J 0 bases, with 10 bases left between them. Germline V CDR1 and CDR2: SEHNR, FQNEAQ (reference sequence). The CDR3 spells CASSPRGTNTGELFF. In nucleotides, the CDR3 is TGTGCCAGCAGCCCCCGGGGAACGAACACCGGGGAGCTGTTTTTT.

The chain recombines TRBV7-2 with TRBJ1-2; TRBD1 agrees at 7 bases. Germline V gene data show CDR1 as SGHTA and CDR2 as FQGNSA. The CDR3 spans 15 residues. V lost 0 bases to trimming and J lost 4 bases; unmatched junction nucleotides: 5. CDR3 nucleotide sequence: TGTGCCAGCAGCTTAGCAGGGGGCGACGGCTATGGCTACACCTTC. It specifies CASSLAGGDGYGYTF.

The chain uses TRBV9 and TRBJ2-7; TRBD2 matches 11 bases. The CDR3 sequence is 15 residues long. Germline V gene data show CDR1 as SGDLS and CDR2 as YYNGEE. Losses at the gene ends were 3 bases for V and 2 bases for J; bases not matched to a gene: 4. The chain's CDR3 is CASSAGLAETYEQYF. Written as DNA, the CDR3 is TGTGCCAGCAGCGCGGGACTAGCGGAAACCTACGAGCAGTACTTC.

V is TRBV12-5 and J is TRBJ2-3, with D uncertain. The CDR3 length is 12 residues. Per the germline V gene, CDR1 is LGHNT and CDR2 is FRNRAP. V shed 5 bases and J shed 2 bases, with 5 bases lying between them. CDR3 sequence: CASGELTDTQYF. CDR3 bases: TGTGCTAGTGGTGAACTCACAGATACGCAGTATTTT.

The rearrangement joins TRBV30 to TRBJ1-2, with D unresolved. Trimming shortened V by 0 bases and J by 10 bases, and 12 bases separated the two germline ends. The CDR3 length is 12 residues. CDR1 and CDR2 from the germline V gene are GTSNPN and SVGIG (reference sequence). DNA for the CDR3: TGTGCCTGGAGTGTACAGTGGGAGTTCTACACCTTC. Amino acid sequence: CAWSVQWEFYTF.

This clone was seen only a few times. J is TRBJ2-7 and V is TRBV5-1, with TRBD2 matching over 7 bases. The CDR3 runs to 15 residues. Germline trimming cut 0 bases from V and 2 bases from J; bases unmatched to any gene: 5. Per the germline V gene, CDR1 is SGHRS and CDR2 is YFSETQ. The CDR3 sequence is CASSLGTSPPYEQYF. CDR3 bases: TGCGCCAGCAGCTTGGGGACTAGTCCACCCTACGAGCAGTACTTC.

This CDR3 reads CASSPPQGNGYTF. CDR3 DNA: TGTGCCAGCTCACCACCGCAGGGGAATGGCTACACCTTC. The chain combines TRBV18 with TRBJ1-2; TRBD1 is a possible D gene (6 bases). The CDR3 spans 13 residues. V was shortened by 0 bases and J by 6 bases, with 8 bases between the two germline ends. The V gene's germline CDR1 is KGHSH and CDR2 LQKENI.

A single count supports this clone. The rearrangement joins TRBV5-6 to TRBJ1-2; a possible D gene is TRBD1 (5 bases). Trimming removed 5 bases from V and 4 bases from J, with 12 bases in between. From germline, CDR1 is SGHDT and CDR2 YYEEEE. The CDR3 contains 13 residues. The CDR3 region is CASREQESYGYTF. The CDR3 DNA follows: TGTGCCAGCAGAGAACAGGAAAGCTATGGCTACACCTTC.

This clone was counted a few times. The V call is TRBV5-8, the J call TRBJ2-5; 12 bases fit TRBD2. The CDR3 extends over 16 amino acids. Germline V gene data show CDR1 as SGHTS and CDR2 as YDEGEE. With V trimmed by 4 bases and J by 5 bases, 9 bases remained unmatched. CDR3 nucleotide sequence: TGTGCCAGCAGCCACACTAGCGGGGGGTCGTCGGAGACCCAGTACTTC. Protein sequence: CASSHTSGGSSETQYF. Full variable domain (missing parts from reference TRBV5-8 and TRBJ2-5): EAGVTQSPTHLIKTRGQQATLRCSPISGHTSVYWYQQALGLGLQFLLWYDEGEERNRGNFPPRFSGRQFPNYSSELNVNALELEDSALYLCASSHTSGGSSETQYFGPGTRLLVL.

This chain joins TRBV5-4 and TRBJ2-1; D gene uncertain. V was clipped by 3 bases and J by 0 bases, with 7 bases between them. Per germline, CDR1 SGHNT and CDR2 YYREEE (reference sequence). This CDR3 contains 14 residues. The CDR3 sequence is CASSSVASYNEQFF. In DNA, the CDR3 is TGTGCCAGCAGCTCCGTAGCCTCCTACAATGAGCAGTTCTTC.

CDR3 protein: CASSEYVGATEAFF. CDR3 DNA sequence: TGTGCCAGCAGCGAATATGTAGGGGCCACTGAAGCTTTCTTT. The chain combines TRBV9 with TRBJ1-1, with D possibly being TRBD1 (5 bases). Trimming pared 3 bases from V and 4 bases from J, leaving 13 bases between. The CDR3 covers 14 residues. The germline CDR1 and CDR2 sequences are SGDLS and YYNGEE.

V usage is TRBV9 and J usage is TRBJ2-1; D possibly corresponds to TRBD2 (7 bases). The CDR3 loop spans 13 amino acids. Germline loops: CDR1 SGDLS, CDR2 YYNGEE. V lost 4 bases, J lost 8 bases, and 13 bases lay in between. The CDR3 coding sequence is TGTGCCAGCAGCCCAGAGGGGGGGTATGAGCAGTTCTTC. Residues: CASSPEGGYEQFF.

The rearrangement links TRBV4-1 to TRBJ2-7; D is possibly TRBD2 (6 bases). The V and J ends lost 1 base and 0 bases respectively, with 13 bases between them. Germline assignment: CDR1 MGHRA and CDR2 YSYEKL. The CDR3 has 16 residues. The CDR3 sequence is CASSQGVRRGSYEQYF. Written as DNA, the CDR3 is TGCGCCAGCAGCCAAGGGGTTCGGCGGGGCTCCTACGAGCAGTACTTC.

On this clone: Other nucleotide sequences from this sample produce the same CDR3. The rearrangement uses TRBV7-2 and TRBJ2-3; D is undetermined. The germline V and J ends were trimmed by 5 bases and 2 bases, with 5 bases remaining between them. The length of the CDR3 is 12 residues. CDR1 is SGHTA and CDR2 is FQGNSA in the germline V gene. In DNA form, the CDR3 reads TGTGCCAGCAGCCCGTACACAGATACGCAGTATTTT. Protein product: CASSPYTDTQYF.

V usage is TRBV7-3 and J usage is TRBJ2-2; TRBD1 agrees at 9 bases. Germline V gene data show CDR1 as SGHTA and CDR2 as FQGTGA. This CDR3 contains 16 residues. V lost 5 bases, J lost 1 base, and 5 bases stayed unmatched. CDR3 loop: CASSLQGAGNTGELFF. CDR3 nucleotide sequence: TGTGCCAGCAGCCTACAGGGGGCTGGGAACACCGGGGAGCTGTTTTTT.